The source of this T cell receptor (beta chain) is a study of blood T cell repertoires in COVID-19. Generated by immunoSEQ multiplex PCR, the TCRdb table keeps only in-frame clones and is missing some. The sample has about 3,200 clones; over 75% are singletons. This sequence originates from a human donor with active COVID-19. The donor label of this sample is uncertain. What was sequenced was peripheral blood.

CDR3 loop: CATSGTSGKGDTQYF. CDR3 DNA: TGTGCCACCAGCGGGACTAGCGGGAAGGGAGATACGCAGTATTTT. The V call is TRBV24-1, the J call TRBJ2-3; 13 nucleotides agree with TRBD2. Germline lookup yields CDR1 KGHDR and CDR2 SFDVKD. CDR3 length: 15 amino acids. Trimming removed 7 bases from V and 5 bases from J; junction bases left unmatched: 5.